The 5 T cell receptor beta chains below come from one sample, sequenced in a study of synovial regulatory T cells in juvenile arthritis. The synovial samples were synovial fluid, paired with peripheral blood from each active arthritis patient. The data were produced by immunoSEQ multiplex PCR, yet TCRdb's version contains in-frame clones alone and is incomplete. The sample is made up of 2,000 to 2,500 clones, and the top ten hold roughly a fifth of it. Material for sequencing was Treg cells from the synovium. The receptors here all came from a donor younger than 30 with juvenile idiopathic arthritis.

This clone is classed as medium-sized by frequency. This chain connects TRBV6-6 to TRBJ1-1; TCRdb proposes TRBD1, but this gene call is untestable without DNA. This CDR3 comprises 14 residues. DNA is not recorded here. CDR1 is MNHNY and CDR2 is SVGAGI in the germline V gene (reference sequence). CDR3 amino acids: CASLNTQGYTEAFF.

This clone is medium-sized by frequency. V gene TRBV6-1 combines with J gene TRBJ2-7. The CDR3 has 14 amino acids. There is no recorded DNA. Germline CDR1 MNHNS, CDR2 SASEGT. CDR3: CASSEKGGTYEQYF.

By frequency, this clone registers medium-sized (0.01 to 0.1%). The CDR3 region is CASSIIGEAFF. The chain links TRBV19 to TRBJ1-1. This CDR3 comprises 11 residues. No DNA was logged. Germline loops: CDR1 LNHDA, CDR2 SQIVND (reference sequence).

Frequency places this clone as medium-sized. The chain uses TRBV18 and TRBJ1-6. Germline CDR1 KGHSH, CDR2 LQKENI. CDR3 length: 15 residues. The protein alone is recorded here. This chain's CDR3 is CASSPLPGLYSPLHF.

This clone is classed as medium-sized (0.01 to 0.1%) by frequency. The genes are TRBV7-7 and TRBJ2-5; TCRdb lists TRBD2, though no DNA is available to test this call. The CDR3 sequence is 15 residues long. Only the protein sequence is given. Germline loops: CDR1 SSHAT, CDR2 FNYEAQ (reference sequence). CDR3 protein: CASSLGGLAGETQYF.